The 31 T cell receptor beta chains given below trace back to one sample, sequenced in a study of T cells expressing NK-cell markers. TCRdb re-analyzed the 5' RACE reads; it lists each CDR3 protein once, without DNA. The repertoire table contains 550,000 or so distinct CDR3 sequences. What was sequenced was blood T cells: a sorted CD56 or NKG2C T cell subset, CD4+ or CD8+ T cells, or bulk PBMC T cells (not recorded which). The receptor set was obtained from a man aged 18 to 29 in good health.

V gene TRBV7-9 combines with J gene TRBJ1-2; lacking DNA, the TRBD1 call made by TCRdb goes unchecked. The germline gives CDR1 SEHNR, CDR2 FQNEAQ (reference sequence). The CDR3 totals 15 residues. The CDR3 spells CASSPPGTGSEGYTF.

The J gene is TRBJ2-1, the V gene TRBV5-8; there is no DNA to check the TCRdb D call of TRBD1. The CDR3 contains 15 residues. Germline V gene data show CDR1 as SGHTS and CDR2 as YDEGEE. The CDR3 loop reads CASSFQVGTTNEQFF.

V and J are TRBV18 and TRBJ1-6; TCRdb proposes TRBD1, but this gene call is untestable without DNA. CDR3 size: 15 residues. Germline CDR1 is KGHSH and CDR2 is LQKENI. CDR3 sequence reads: CASSPPQGTGSPLHF.

The V gene is TRBV5-1, the J gene TRBJ2-5; the TCRdb call, TRBD2, lacks DNA for checking. Germline-derived CDR1 and CDR2 are SGHRS and YFSETQ. The CDR3 contains 20 residues. The CDR3 loop is CASSPKLTGPTGRAQETQYF.

The chain employs TRBV27 and TRBJ2-1; there is no DNA to check the TCRdb D call of TRBD1. CDR1 and CDR2 (germline): MNHEY, SMNVEV (reference sequence). The CDR3 covers 19 residues. CDR3 in amino acids: CASSLNIPGGSLSYNEQFF.

The chain uses TRBV5-1 and TRBJ2-1; the D call of TRBD2 rests on TCRdb alone, since no DNA is present to check it. Germline CDR1 is SGHRS and CDR2 is YFSETQ. This CDR3 has 16 amino acids. The CDR3 protein is CASSLGGTSMFSEQFF.

The rearrangement links TRBV20-1 to TRBJ2-1; checking the TCRdb D call of TRBD1 is not possible without DNA. The CDR3 is 14 residues long. Germline loops: CDR1 DFQATT, CDR2 SNEGSKA (reference sequence). This chain's CDR3 is CSAPGPISGNEQFF.

The chain employs TRBV6-2 or TRBV6-3 and TRBJ2-5; checking the TCRdb D call of TRBD2 is not possible without DNA. This CDR3 is 15 amino acids long. Germline CDR1 and CDR2: MNHEY and SVGEGT. This chain's CDR3 is CASNAYIAGGETQYF.

This chain connects TRBV11-1 to TRBJ2-6; as DNA is missing, the TRBD1 call by TCRdb cannot be tested. CDR1 SGHAT and CDR2 FQDESV come from the germline V gene (reference sequence). This CDR3 region has 17 residues. The CDR3 protein is CASSLGGVLSGANVLTF.

The chain has TRBV5-6 and TRBJ2-1; the TRBD1 assignment by TCRdb is unverifiable without DNA. The CDR3 is 16 amino acids. Germline lookup yields CDR1 SGHDT and CDR2 YYEEEE. The chain's CDR3 is CASSSTTGEAYNEQFF.

The gene calls are TRBV4-1 and TRBJ2-1; TCRdb lists TRBD1, though no DNA is available to test this call. Germline CDR1 MGHRA, CDR2 YSYEKL. The CDR3 spans 16 residues. Here the CDR3 reads CASRPAQGESYNEQFF.

The chain carries TRBV29-1 and TRBJ2-1; lacking DNA, the TRBD1 call made by TCRdb goes unchecked. Germline V gene lookup returns CDR1 SQVTM and CDR2 ANQGSEA. The CDR3 has 13 residues. The CDR3 region is CSVGGDVWNEQFF.

The V and J genes are TRBV20-1 and TRBJ2-3; TCRdb's D call, TRBD1, is unchecked because there is no DNA. This CDR3 has 13 residues. Per the germline V gene, CDR1 is DFQATT and CDR2 is SNEGSKA (reference sequence). This CDR3 is CSAHVGATDTQYF.

This sequence joins TRBV5-1 and TRBJ2-3; the D call from TCRdb, TRBD2, cannot be confirmed without DNA. The germline V gene has CDR1 SGHRS and CDR2 YFSETQ. The CDR3 length is 16 residues. The CDR3 spells CASRTKGGPTTDTQYF.

V is TRBV9 and J is TRBJ2-3. Germline V gene sequence: CDR1 SGDLS, CDR2 YYNGEE. This CDR3 has 15 residues. The CDR3 here is CASSAMWGITDTQYF.

The V call is TRBV5-1, the J call TRBJ2-4; the D call of TRBD2 rests on TCRdb alone, since no DNA is present to check it. Per the germline V gene, CDR1 is SGHRS and CDR2 is YFSETQ. The CDR3 loop spans 17 amino acids. The CDR3 is CASSPGLRPIAKNIQYF.

The V and J genes are TRBV7-9 and TRBJ2-3. Germline lookup yields CDR1 SEHNR and CDR2 FQNEAQ (reference sequence). The CDR3 runs to 14 residues. The CDR3 reads CASQLAGDPDTQYF.

The rearrangement uses TRBV7-6 and TRBJ1-2; the D call of TRBD1 rests on TCRdb alone, since no DNA is present to check it. The CDR3 consists of 15 residues. CDR1 is SGHVS and CDR2 is FNYEAQ in the germline V gene. CDR3 protein: CASSLDPATDYGYTF.

Here the CDR3 reads CASRGWDNSPLHF. This chain links TRBV2 with TRBJ1-6. The CDR3 loop spans 13 amino acids. CDR1 and CDR2 (germline): SNHLY, FYNNEI. The full variable domain, rest sourced from reference TRBV2 and TRBJ1-6, is EPEVTQTPSHQVTQMGQEVILRCVPISNHLYFYWYRQILGQKVEFLVSFYNNEISEKSEIFDDQFSVERPDGSNFTLKIRSTKLEDSAMYFCASRGWDNSPLHFGNGTRLTVT.

V is TRBV29-1 and J is TRBJ1-1; with no DNA, the TCRdb D assignment of TRBD1 cannot be verified. CDR1 and CDR2 from the germline V gene are SQVTM and ANQGSEA. The CDR3 contains 16 residues. This CDR3 is CSVRGRPGQPNTEAFF.

The CDR3 region is CASRFEGPYNSPLHF. V is TRBV27 and J is TRBJ1-6. This CDR3 spans 15 amino acids. Germline CDR1 is MNHEY and CDR2 is SMNVEV (reference sequence).

The chain links TRBV7-3 to TRBJ2-1. The length of the CDR3 is 15 residues. Germline values: CDR1 SGHTA, CDR2 FQGTGA. Here the CDR3 reads CASSLYPAPSGQQFF. Full variable domain (remainder filled in from reference TRBV7-3 and TRBJ2-1): GAGVSQTPSNKVTEKGKYVELRCDPISGHTALYWYRQSLGQGPEFLIYFQGTGAADDSGLPNDRFFAVRPEGSVSTLKIQRTERGDSAVYLCASSLYPAPSGQQFFGPGTRLTVL.

This chain uses TRBV6-1 with TRBJ2-5; TCRdb gives TRBD1 as the D gene, but with no DNA this cannot be confirmed. The CDR3 runs 14 residues. The germline gives CDR1 MNHNS, CDR2 SASEGT. The CDR3 region is CATPTQGAGETQYF.

The V and J genes are TRBV5-6 and TRBJ1-2. The CDR3 has 15 residues. The germline V gene encodes CDR1 SGHDT and CDR2 YYEEEE. The CDR3 loop reads CASSLVTGAQGGYTF.

The chain links TRBV18 to TRBJ1-1; without DNA, the TCRdb call of TRBD1 cannot be checked. The length of the CDR3 is 15 residues. Looked up from germline, CDR1 is KGHSH and CDR2 is LQKENI. CDR3 protein: CASSRNRGVRTEAFF. Full variable domain (missing parts from reference TRBV18 and TRBJ1-1): NAGVMQNPRHLVRRRGQEARLRCSPMKGHSHVYWYRQLPEEGLKFMVYLQKENIIDESGMPKERFSAEFPKEGPSILRIQQVVRGDSAAYFCASSRNRGVRTEAFFGQGTRLTVV.

The chain joins TRBV12-3 or TRBV12-4 to TRBJ2-2. This CDR3 region has 12 residues. The CDR3 is CASRLATGELFF.

The chain uses TRBV12-5 and TRBJ2-1; lacking DNA, the TRBD1 call made by TCRdb goes unchecked. Germline assignment: CDR1 LGHNT and CDR2 FRNRAP. CDR3 length: 18 amino acids. This CDR3 reads CASGLVPPAVTGDNEQFF.

This chain joins TRBV6-5 and TRBJ2-1. This CDR3 spans 11 amino acids. Germline CDR1 and CDR2: MNHEY and SVGAGI. CDR3 in amino acids: CASSNRIYYFF.

This chain's CDR3 is CASNPSGATEQYF. The chain joins TRBV25-1 to TRBJ2-7; TCRdb reports TRBD1, a call that lacks DNA to check it against. This CDR3 has 13 residues. Germline CDR1 is MGHDK and CDR2 is SYGVNS.

The chain combines TRBV28 with TRBJ2-7; TCRdb returns TRBD1, unconfirmable since there is no DNA. Germline-derived CDR1 and CDR2 are MDHEN and SYDVKM. This CDR3 has 17 amino acids. The CDR3 loop is CASRALDRGALVYEQYF.

Here the CDR3 reads CASSPMGVSGNTIYF. The chain combines TRBV12-3 or TRBV12-4 with TRBJ1-3; TCRdb picks TRBD1, but there is no DNA to check that call. This CDR3 spans 15 amino acids.